This T cell receptor beta chain is from a study of T cell responses to AZD1222 COVID-19 vaccine. Overall study results and limits: Baseline testing showed seropositivity in only 6 or 7 AZD1222 recipients. CD4 TCRs covered the whole spike, strongest at regions 160-218 and 743-854. Donors, mostly white British, included more females; clonal diversity was possibly underestimated. Reportedly, nearly half of unique spike TCRs recognized epitopes outside B.1.351/B.1.1.7 mutations.

The CDR3 sequence is 14 residues long. V lost 1 base and J lost 7, with 13 bases in between. Germline V CDR1 and CDR2: LNHDA, SQIVND (reference sequence). Produced via immunoSEQ multiplex PCR; TCRdb's table is partial and in-frame only. The sample lists about 90,000 clones; roughly 88% were seen once. Regarding this clone: Its antigen is unknown.

The gene calls are TRBV19 and TRBJ1-2; no clear D gene. The sequences come from peripheral blood, collected on day 0 of MenACWY control vaccination. The TCR originated in an adult in good health. The CDR3 nucleotides are TGTGCCAGTAGTATAGGTTGGAGAGATGGTGGCTACACCTTC. Residues: CASSIGWRDGGYTF.